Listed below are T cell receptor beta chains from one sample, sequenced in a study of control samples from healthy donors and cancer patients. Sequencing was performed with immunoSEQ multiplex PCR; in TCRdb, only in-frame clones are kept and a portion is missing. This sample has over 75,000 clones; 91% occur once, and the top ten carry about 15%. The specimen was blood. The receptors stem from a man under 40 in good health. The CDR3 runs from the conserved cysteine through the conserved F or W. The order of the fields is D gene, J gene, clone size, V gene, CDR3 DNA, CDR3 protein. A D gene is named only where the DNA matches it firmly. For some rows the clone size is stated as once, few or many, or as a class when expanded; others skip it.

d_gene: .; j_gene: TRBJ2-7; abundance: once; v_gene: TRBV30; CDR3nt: TGTGCCTGGGGGAGAGGCCGCGAGCAGTACTTC; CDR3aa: CAWGRGREQYF
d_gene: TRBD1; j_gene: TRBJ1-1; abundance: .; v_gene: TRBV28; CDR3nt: TGTGCCAGCAGTCTGGGACAGGGAAAATCAGCTTTCTTT; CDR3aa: CASSLGQGKSAFF
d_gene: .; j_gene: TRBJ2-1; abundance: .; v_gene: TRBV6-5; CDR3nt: TGTGCCAGCACCCGAAAGCAGCCTGAGCAGTTCTTC; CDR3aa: CASTRKQPEQFF
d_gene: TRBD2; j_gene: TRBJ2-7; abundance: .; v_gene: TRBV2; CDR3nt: TGTGCCAGCAGCGGTCTAGCGGGAGGGCCTTACGAGCAGTACTTC; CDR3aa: CASSGLAGGPYEQYF
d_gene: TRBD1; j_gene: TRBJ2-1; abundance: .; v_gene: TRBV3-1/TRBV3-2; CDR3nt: TGTGCCAGCAGCCTCCGGGACAGGGGTCTCAATGAGCAGTTCTTC; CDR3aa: CASSLRDRGLNEQFF
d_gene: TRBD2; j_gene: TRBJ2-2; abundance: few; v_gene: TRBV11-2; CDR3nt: TGTGCCAGCAGCTTAAGGCCTAGCGGGGGGGTTAGCACCGGGGAGCTGTTTTTT; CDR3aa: CASSLRPSGGVSTGELFF
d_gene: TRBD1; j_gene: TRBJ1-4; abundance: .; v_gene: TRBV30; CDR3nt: TGTGCCTGGAGTGCCCAGGGGGTCGGTGAAAAACTGTTTTTT; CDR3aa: CAWSAQGVGEKLFF
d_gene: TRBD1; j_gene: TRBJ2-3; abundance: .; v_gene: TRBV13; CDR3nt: TGTGCCAGCAGCTCGACAGGGTGGACTTCGAGCACAGATACGCAGTATTTT; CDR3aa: CASSSTGWTSSTDTQYF
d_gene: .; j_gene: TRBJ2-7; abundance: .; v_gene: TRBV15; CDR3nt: TGTGCCACCAGCAGAGATAAGCTCGAGCAGTACTTC; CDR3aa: CATSRDKLEQYF
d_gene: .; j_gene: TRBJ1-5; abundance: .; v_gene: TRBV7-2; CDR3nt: TGTGCCAGCAGCTTTACGTATAGCAATCAGCCCCAGCATTTT; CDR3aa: CASSFTYSNQPQHF
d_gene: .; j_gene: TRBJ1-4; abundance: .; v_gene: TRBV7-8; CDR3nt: TGTGCCAGCAGCTTAGGGAGACTAACAACTAATGAAAAACTGTTTTTT; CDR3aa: CASSLGRLTTNEKLFF
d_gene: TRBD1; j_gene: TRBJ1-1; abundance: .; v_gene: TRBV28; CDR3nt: TGTGCCAGCAGAAACAGGGGCAAGAACACTGAAGCTTTCTTT; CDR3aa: CASRNRGKNTEAFF
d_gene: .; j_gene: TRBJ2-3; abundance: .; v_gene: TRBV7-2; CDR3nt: TGTGCCAGCAGCCTAGTGGGTCGGGGCACAGATACGCAGTATTTT; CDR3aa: CASSLVGRGTDTQYF
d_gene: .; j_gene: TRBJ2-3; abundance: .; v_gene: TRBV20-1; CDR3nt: TGCAGTGCTAGAGCTGGGGATACGCAGTATTTT; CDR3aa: CSARAGDTQYF
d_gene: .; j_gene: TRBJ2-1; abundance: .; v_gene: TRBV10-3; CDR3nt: TGTGCCATCGGAACCTGGAATGAGCAGTTCTTC; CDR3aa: CAIGTWNEQFF
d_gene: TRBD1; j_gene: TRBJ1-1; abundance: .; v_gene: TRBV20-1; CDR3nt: TGCAGTGCTAGTTTAGGGGGCCTTGAAGCTTTCTTT; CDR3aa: CSASLGGLEAFF
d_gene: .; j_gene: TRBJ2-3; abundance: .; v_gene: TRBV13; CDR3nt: TGTGCCAGCAGCTTATCCGGTTACACAGATACGCAGTATTTT; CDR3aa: CASSLSGYTDTQYF
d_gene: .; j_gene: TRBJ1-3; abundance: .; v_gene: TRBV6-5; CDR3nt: TGTGCCAGCAGTTCTATAGGGAGTCGGAACACCATATATTTT; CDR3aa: CASSSIGSRNTIYF